A single sample is the source of the 6 T cell receptor beta chains below, sequenced in a study of identical twins. Each CDR3 protein is one row after TCRdb ran MiXCR on the 5' RACE reads. This table has 500,000 or so distinct CDR3 sequences, approximately 14% appearing once. These same records also appear under a second study, on yellow fever vaccine responses in identical twins.

Sample: CD4+ T cells sorted from blood. The receptors here all came from a woman aged 18-29 years in good health.

The J gene is TRBJ2-1, the V gene TRBV5-1; D gene uncertain. V lost 3 bases, J lost 4 bases, and 8 bases lay in between. This CDR3 is 13 amino acids long. Germline V gene data show CDR1 as SGHRS and CDR2 as YFSETQ. The CDR3 region has the DNA TGCGCCAGCAGCTCGCCCCCATACAATGAGCAGTTCTTC. Its protein product is CASSSPPYNEQFF.

This clonotype was seen at least ten times. This chain links TRBV12-3 or TRBV12-4 with TRBJ2-3; either TRBD1 or TRBD2 may fit D (5 bases each). This CDR3 has 16 residues. V lost 2 bases, J lost 0 bases, and 12 bases lay in between. In DNA, the CDR3 is TGTGCCAGCAGTTTACTTACGGGACCTAGCACAGATACGCAGTATTTT. It codes for CASSLLTGPSTDTQYF.

This clonotype was observed a few times. The rearrangement links TRBV7-2 to TRBJ2-6, with D perhaps TRBD1 (6 bases). The CDR3 runs 18 residues. V lost 1 base and J lost 0, with 13 bases in between. Per germline, CDR1 SGHTA and CDR2 FQGNSA. CDR3 region: CASSLVQGSRSGANVLTF. The DNA for the CDR3 is TGTGCCAGCAGCTTAGTGCAGGGGTCTCGCTCTGGGGCCAACGTCCTGACTTTC.

This clonotype was found a few times. V is TRBV6-1 and J is TRBJ1-6, with D maybe TRBD1 (5 bases). Germline values: CDR1 MNHNS, CDR2 SASEGT. This CDR3 comprises 15 residues. The V end lost 5 bases, the J end lost 9 bases, and 17 bases lay between the germline ends. The CDR3 nucleotides read TGTGCCAGCAGTCCGCCCGGGACTAAGAGTTCACCCCTCCACTTT. It yields the protein CASSPPGTKSSPLHF.

As for this clonotype: A single base separates this from a much larger clone, so it may be a read error. The chain carries TRBV3-1 and TRBJ2-7; D is perhaps TRBD2 (6 bases). Germline V gives CDR1 LGHDT, CDR2 YNNKEL (reference sequence). The CDR3 has 14 residues. The CDR3 DNA reads TGTACCAGCAGCCAAGTCGCGGGGCCCTACGAGCAGTACTTC. It specifies CTSSQVAGPYEQYF.

This clonotype has only one observation. The chain combines TRBV4-3 with TRBJ2-3; 7 bases fit TRBD2. Germline V gene sequence: CDR1 LGHNA, CDR2 YSLEER. Trimming at V came to 1 base and at J to 2 bases, leaving 6 bases not matched to a gene. The CDR3 totals 16 residues. The CDR3 nucleotides read TGCGCCAGCAGCCAAGGTTGGGGGACTACCACAGATACGCAGTATTTT. This sequence encodes CASSQGWGTTTDTQYF.